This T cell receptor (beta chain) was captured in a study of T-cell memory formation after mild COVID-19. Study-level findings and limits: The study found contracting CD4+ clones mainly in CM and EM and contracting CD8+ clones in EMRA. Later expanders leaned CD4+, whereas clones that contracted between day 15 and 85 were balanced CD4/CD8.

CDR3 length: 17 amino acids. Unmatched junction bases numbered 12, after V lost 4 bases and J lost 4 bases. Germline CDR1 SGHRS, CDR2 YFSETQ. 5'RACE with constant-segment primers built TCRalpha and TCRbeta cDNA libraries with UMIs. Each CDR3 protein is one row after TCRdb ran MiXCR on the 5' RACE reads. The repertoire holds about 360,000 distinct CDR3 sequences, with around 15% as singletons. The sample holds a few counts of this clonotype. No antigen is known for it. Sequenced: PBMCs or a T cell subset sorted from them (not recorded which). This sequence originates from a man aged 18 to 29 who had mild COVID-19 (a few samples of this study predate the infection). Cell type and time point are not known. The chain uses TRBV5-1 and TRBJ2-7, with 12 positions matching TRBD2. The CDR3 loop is CASSPLILAGGKYEQYF. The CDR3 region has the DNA TGCGCCAGCAGCCCCCTTATACTAGCGGGGGGTAAGTACGAGCAGTACTTC.